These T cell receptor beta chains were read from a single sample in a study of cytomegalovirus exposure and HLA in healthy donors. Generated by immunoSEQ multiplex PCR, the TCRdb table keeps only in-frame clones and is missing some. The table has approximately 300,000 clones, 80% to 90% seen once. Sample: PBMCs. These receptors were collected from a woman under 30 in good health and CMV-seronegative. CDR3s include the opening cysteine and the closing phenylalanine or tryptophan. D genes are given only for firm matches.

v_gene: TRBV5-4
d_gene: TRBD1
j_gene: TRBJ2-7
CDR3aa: CASSSGAGQGFYEQYF

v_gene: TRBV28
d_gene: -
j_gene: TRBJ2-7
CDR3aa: CASGRGRTYEQYF

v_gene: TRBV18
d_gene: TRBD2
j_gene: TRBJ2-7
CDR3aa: CASSPRGLAGSEQYF

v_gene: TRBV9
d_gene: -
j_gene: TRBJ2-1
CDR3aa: CASSVAAGTADNEQFF

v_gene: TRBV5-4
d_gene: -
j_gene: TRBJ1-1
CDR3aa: CASSFRHSNTEAFF

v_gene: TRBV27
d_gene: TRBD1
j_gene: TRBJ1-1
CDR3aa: CATRQGFYTEAFF

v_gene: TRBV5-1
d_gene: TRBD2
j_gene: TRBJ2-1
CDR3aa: CASSFGTSGSLDEQFF

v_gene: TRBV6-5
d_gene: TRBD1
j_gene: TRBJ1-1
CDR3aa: CASIGQGSEAFF

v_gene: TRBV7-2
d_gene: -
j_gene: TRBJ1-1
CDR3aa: CASSPVAGFRGTEAFF

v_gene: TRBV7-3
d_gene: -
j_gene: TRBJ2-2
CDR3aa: CASSLPDTGELFF

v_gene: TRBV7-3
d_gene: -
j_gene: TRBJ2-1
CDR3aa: CASSRLGTDYNEQFF

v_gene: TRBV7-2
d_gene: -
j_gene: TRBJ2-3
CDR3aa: CASSPAGVSTDTQYF

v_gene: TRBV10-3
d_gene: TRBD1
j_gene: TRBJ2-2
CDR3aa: CAIPRDRPSNTGELFF

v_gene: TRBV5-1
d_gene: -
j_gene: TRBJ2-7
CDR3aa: CASSLAGNYEQYF

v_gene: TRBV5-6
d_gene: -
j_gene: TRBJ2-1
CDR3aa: CASSSLARGGNYNEQFF

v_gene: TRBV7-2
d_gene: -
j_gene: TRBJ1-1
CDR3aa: CASSLGAGMNTEAFF

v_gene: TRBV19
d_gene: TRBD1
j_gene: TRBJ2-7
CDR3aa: CASSSGQGTYEQYF

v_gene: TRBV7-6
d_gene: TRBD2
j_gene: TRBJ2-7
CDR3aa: CASSYPGGAEYEQYF

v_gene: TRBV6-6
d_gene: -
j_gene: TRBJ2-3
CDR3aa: CASRWRALTDTQYF

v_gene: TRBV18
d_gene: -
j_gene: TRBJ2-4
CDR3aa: CASSPLPTESKNIQYF

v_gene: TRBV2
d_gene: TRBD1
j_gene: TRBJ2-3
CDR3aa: CASSEGQGGTDTQYF

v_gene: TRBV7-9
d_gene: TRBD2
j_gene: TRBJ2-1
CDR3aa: CASSLTGTSGRAYNEQFF

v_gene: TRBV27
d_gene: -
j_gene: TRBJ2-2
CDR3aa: CASREGGARAGELFF

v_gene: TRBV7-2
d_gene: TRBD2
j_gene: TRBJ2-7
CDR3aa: CASSLVSGLAGVSSYEQYF

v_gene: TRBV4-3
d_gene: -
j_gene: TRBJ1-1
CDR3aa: CASSQEWDIEAFF

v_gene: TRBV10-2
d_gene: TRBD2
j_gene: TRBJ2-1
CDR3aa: CASRETSGRAHNEQFF

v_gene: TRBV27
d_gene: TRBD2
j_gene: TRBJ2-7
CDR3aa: CASSLSPGGAYEQYF

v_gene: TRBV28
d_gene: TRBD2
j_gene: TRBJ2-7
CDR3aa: CASSPPSGLAESYEQYF

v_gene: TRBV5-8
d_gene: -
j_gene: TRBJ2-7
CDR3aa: CASSLQGYEQYF

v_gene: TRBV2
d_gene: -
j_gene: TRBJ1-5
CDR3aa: CASSEVAVSNQPQHF

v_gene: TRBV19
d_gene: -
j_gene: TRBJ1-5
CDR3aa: CASSIGVNQPQHF

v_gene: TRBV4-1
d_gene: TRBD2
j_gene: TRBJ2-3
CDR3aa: CASSQARLAGVSDTQYF

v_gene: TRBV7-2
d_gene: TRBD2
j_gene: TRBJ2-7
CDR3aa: CASSSAGGTYEQYF

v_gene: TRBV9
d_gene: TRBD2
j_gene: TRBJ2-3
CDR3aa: CASSVGLAGDPDTQYF

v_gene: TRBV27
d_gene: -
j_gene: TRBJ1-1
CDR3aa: CASSLGGNTEAFF

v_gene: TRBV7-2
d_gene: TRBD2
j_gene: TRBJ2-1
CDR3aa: CASSYGTSGRAYNEQFF

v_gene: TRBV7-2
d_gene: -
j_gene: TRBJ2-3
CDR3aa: CASSIVGSAGSTDTQYF

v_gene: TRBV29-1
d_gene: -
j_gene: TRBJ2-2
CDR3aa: CSVTDGNTGELFF

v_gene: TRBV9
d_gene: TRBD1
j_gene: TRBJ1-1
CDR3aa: CASSLSTGIGTEAFF

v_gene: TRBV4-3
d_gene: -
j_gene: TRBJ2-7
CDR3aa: CASSQDLPAGDEQYF

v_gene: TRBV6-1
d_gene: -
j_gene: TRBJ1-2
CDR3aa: CASSDTGTIVAYTF

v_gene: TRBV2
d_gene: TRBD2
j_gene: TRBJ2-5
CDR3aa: CAEGLAAQETQYF

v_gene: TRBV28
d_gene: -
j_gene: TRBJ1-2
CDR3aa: CASSRKDSWHYGYTF

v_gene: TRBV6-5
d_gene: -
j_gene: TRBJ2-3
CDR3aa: CASRGLTWADTQYF

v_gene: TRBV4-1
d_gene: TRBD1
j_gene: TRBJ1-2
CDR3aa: CASSSGQGYYGYTF

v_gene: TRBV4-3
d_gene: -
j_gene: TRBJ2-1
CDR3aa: CASSRGTPGGEQFF

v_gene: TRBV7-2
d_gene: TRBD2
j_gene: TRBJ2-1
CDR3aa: CASSSQLAGRNNEQFF

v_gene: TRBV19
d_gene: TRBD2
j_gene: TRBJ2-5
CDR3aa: CASSMGGAGETQYF

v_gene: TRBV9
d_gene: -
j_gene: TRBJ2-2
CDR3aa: CASSGRDFANTGELFF

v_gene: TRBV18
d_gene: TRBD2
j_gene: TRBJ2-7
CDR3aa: CASSPGTSGNSYEQYF